This T cell receptor beta chain was observed in a study of blood T cell repertoires in COVID-19. As for the study in general: Whether acute or convalescent, the COVID-19 samples came from the United States, Italy and Spain.

The V and J ends lost 4 bases and 6 bases respectively, with 14 bases between them. CDR1 and CDR2 (germline): SGHTS, YDEGEE. There are 14 residues in the CDR3. Which cohort a participant joined came from the clinical history participants gave. As processed by the authors: Nucleated cell counts were estimated from reference gene primer amplification. Clones were sequenced by immunoSEQ multiplex PCR, and TCRdb holds only the in-frame ones, with some missing. V, J and clone size derive from that table, while D and trimming were established from the DNA sequence. The sample has some 240,000 clones, about 90% seen once.

Sequencing input: PBMCs or T cells enriched from blood (not recorded which). J is TRBJ2-1 and V is TRBV5-8, with D possibly TRBD2 on 5 matching bases. This receptor was taken from a woman aged 40 to 49 with acute COVID-19. The CDR3 sequence is CASSISVGSNEQFF. CDR3 in DNA: TGTGCCAGCAGCATAAGCGTGGGGAGCAATGAGCAGTTCTTC. Using reference TRBV5-8 and TRBJ2-1 for the parts outside the CDR3, the full variable domain is EAGVTQSPTHLIKTRGQQATLRCSPISGHTSVYWYQQALGLGLQFLLWYDEGEERNRGNFPPRFSGRQFPNYSSELNVNALELEDSALYLCASSISVGSNEQFFGPGTRLTVL.